Listed here is a single TCR beta chain. The sample comes from a study of blood T cell repertoires in COVID-19. Turning to the study itself: Samples came from the United States, Italy and Spain, spanning acute and convalescent COVID-19. Nucleic acid was either cDNA or gDNA, and it came from T cells, B-cell-depleted T cells, or PBMCs.

The germline V gene encodes CDR1 MDHEN and CDR2 SYDVKM. There are 14 residues in the CDR3. V gave up 3 bases and J gave up 8 bases, with 16 bases separating them. In the original analysis: Quantification of nucleated cells was approximated via reference gene primer amplification. Clones were sequenced by immunoSEQ multiplex PCR, and TCRdb holds only the in-frame ones, with some missing. Clone size and V and J calls were adopted from that table, with D and trimming inferred from the DNA. The sample includes some 180,000 clones, 76% seen only once; the top ten take more than 6.5%. This TCR came from a woman aged 45-65 years with active or convalescent COVID-19. The gene calls are TRBV28 and TRBJ1-2, with TRBD1 as a possible D gene (5 bases). Sequenced input: peripheral blood. This CDR3 reads CASSLTELSLGYTF. The CDR3 nucleotides are TGTGCCAGCAGTTTGACAGAGCTGTCCCTAGGCTACACCTTC.